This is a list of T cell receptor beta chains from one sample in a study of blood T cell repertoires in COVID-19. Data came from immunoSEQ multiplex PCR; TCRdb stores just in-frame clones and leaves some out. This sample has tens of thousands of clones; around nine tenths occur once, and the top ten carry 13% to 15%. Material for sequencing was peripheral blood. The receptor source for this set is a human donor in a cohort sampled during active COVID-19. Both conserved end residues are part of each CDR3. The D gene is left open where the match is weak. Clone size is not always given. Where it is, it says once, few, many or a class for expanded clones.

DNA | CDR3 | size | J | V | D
TGTGCTAGTGGCGGCGCCGGGAGTCGAATTCAGCCCCAGCATTTT | CASGGAGSRIQPQHF | - | TRBJ1-5 | TRBV12-5 | -
TGCGCCAGCAGCCAAGATAGTGGGCCCACTGAAGCTTTCTTT | CASSQDSGPTEAFF | - | TRBJ1-1 | TRBV4-3 | -
TGTGCCAGCAGCTCCGACGGGGACAGGGTTGAGACCCAGTACTTC | CASSSDGDRVETQYF | - | TRBJ2-5 | TRBV7-6 | TRBD1
TGTGCCAGCACCACGGGGGGCACTAGAACTGAAGCTTTCTTT | CASTTGGTRTEAFF | - | TRBJ1-1 | TRBV6-6 | -
TGTGCCAGCAGTCTACGGTTTTCCTACGAGCAGTACTTC | CASSLRFSYEQYF | - | TRBJ2-7 | TRBV5-4 | -
TGTGCCAGTAGCGACTTCAGGGATGAGCAGTTCTTC | CASSDFRDEQFF | - | TRBJ2-1 | TRBV19 | -
TGTGCCAGCAGTCGGACAGGGGATCAGCCCCAGCATTTT | CASSRTGDQPQHF | - | TRBJ1-5 | TRBV6-2/TRBV6-3 | TRBD1
TGTGCCAGTAGTATAGACTCGGTCCTCCGCTACGAGCAGTACTTC | CASSIDSVLRYEQYF | - | TRBJ2-7 | TRBV19 | -
TGCGCCAGCAGCACGGGACAGACAATTTTCACAGATACGCAGTATTTT | CASSTGQTIFTDTQYF | - | TRBJ2-3 | TRBV5-1 | TRBD1
TGTGCCTGGAGGGGCGGAGGGAATTCACCCCTCCACTTT | CAWRGGGNSPLHF | few | TRBJ1-6 | TRBV30 | -
TGTGCCAGCAGCTTATTGTTGGACTCACGAGAGACCCAGTACTTC | CASSLLLDSRETQYF | - | TRBJ2-5 | TRBV13 | -
TGTGCCAGCAGCTTATCCGGGGGAGGGTACATGAACACTGAAGCTTTCTTT | CASSLSGGGYMNTEAFF | - | TRBJ1-1 | TRBV7-6 | -
TGTGCCAGCAGAGGGGGCGGTGGCACTGAAGCTTTCTTT | CASRGGGGTEAFF | - | TRBJ1-1 | TRBV5-5 | TRBD1
TGCGCCAGCAGCCCTCGGACAGGGGGCTACGAGCAGTACTTC | CASSPRTGGYEQYF | - | TRBJ2-7 | TRBV4-3 | TRBD1
TGTGCCTGGAGTGTAAGCTCTAGCGGGACCAATTCACCCCTCCACTTT | CAWSVSSSGTNSPLHF | - | TRBJ1-6 | TRBV30 | -
TGTGCCAGCAGTGGCGTTAGCGGGGTCCAAGAGACCCAGTACTTC | CASSGVSGVQETQYF | - | TRBJ2-5 | TRBV2 | TRBD2
TGTGCCAGCAGCTTGTCCGCCCTAAGGGGGGGGAACTATGGCTACACCTTC | CASSLSALRGGNYGYTF | - | TRBJ1-2 | TRBV5-6 | -
TGTGCCAGCAGCGAACCCCCCGGGGACAGTTACACTGAAGCTTTCTTT | CASSEPPGDSYTEAFF | - | TRBJ1-1 | TRBV6-2/TRBV6-3 | TRBD1
TGTGCCAGCAGTCAGGGGGCCTCAATCCTATATGGCTACACCTTC | CASSQGASILYGYTF | - | TRBJ1-2 | TRBV13 | TRBD1
TGTGCCATCAGCGGGGGAGAGGACAGGGGGATTGGGACTGAAGCTTTCTTT | CAISGGEDRGIGTEAFF | - | TRBJ1-1 | TRBV10-3 | TRBD1
TGTGCCAGCAGCTGGGGACTTTTTGGGAACACTGAAGCTTTCTTT | CASSWGLFGNTEAFF | - | TRBJ1-1 | TRBV7-2 | -
TGTGCCAGCAGCTCAGGACAGGGAACCCTCTCTGGGGCCAACGTCCTGACTTTC | CASSSGQGTLSGANVLTF | - | TRBJ2-6 | TRBV11-2 | TRBD1
TGTGCCAGTAGTATCGGAGGGCACCTTAATCAGCCCCAGCATTTT | CASSIGGHLNQPQHF | - | TRBJ1-5 | TRBV19 | -
TGCGCCAGCAGCTTGGTAGGGGAGGGCCAGCCCCAGCATTTT | CASSLVGEGQPQHF | - | TRBJ1-5 | TRBV5-1 | -
TGCGCCAGCAGTCAATCTGTAAGACAGCCACCTCTACACTACGAGCAGTACTTC | CASSQSVRQPPLHYEQYF | - | TRBJ2-7 | TRBV23-1 | -
TGCAGCGTTGAAGATCGAAGCGACAGGGGATCATACGAGCAGTACTTC | CSVEDRSDRGSYEQYF | - | TRBJ2-7 | TRBV29-1 | TRBD1
TGTGCCAGCTCCCGATACGGGGGAGACGAGCAGTACTTC | CASSRYGGDEQYF | - | TRBJ2-7 | TRBV5-5 | -
TGTGCCAGCAGCTTAGCGAGCGGGGAGCTGTTTTTT | CASSLASGELFF | - | TRBJ2-2 | TRBV11-3 | -
TGTGCCATCAGTCAATACGACTATACAGGGGTGGTGGGCAATGAGCAGTTCTTC | CAISQYDYTGVVGNEQFF | many | TRBJ2-1 | TRBV10-3 | TRBD1
TGTGCCAGCAGCCGGACTGCAACAGGGGCAAGTCATCGAGAGACCCAGTACTTC | CASSRTATGASHRETQYF | - | TRBJ2-5 | TRBV7-8 | TRBD1
TGTGCCAGCAGCCCCACCGGGGTCGAGCAGTACTTC | CASSPTGVEQYF | - | TRBJ2-7 | TRBV7-2 | -
TGTGCCAGTATGGGAACAGGGGGATTAAATTCACCCCTCCACTTT | CASMGTGGLNSPLHF | - | TRBJ1-6 | TRBV19 | TRBD1
TGTGCCAGTTCCGGGACAGCCGGAGACGAGCAGTACTTC | CASSGTAGDEQYF | once | TRBJ2-7 | TRBV19 | TRBD1
TGTGCCAGCGATGGGGGCAGAGTTGGCTCCTACGAGCAGTACTTC | CASDGGRVGSYEQYF | once | TRBJ2-7 | TRBV2 | -
TGTGCCAGCAGCATAAGCGACTGGCCCTACGAGCAGTACTTC | CASSISDWPYEQYF | - | TRBJ2-7 | TRBV9 | -
TGTGCCTGGAGAATTGCTGGGGGGGGTTACGAGCAGTACTTC | CAWRIAGGGYEQYF | - | TRBJ2-7 | TRBV30 | TRBD2
TGTGCCAGCAGAACGACACTGGGTGCCAATCAGCCCCAGCATTTT | CASRTTLGANQPQHF | - | TRBJ1-5 | TRBV6-5 | -
TGCGCCAGCAGCCAAGGGACAGGGGGCGGTGGCTACACCTTC | CASSQGTGGGGYTF | - | TRBJ1-2 | TRBV4-1 | TRBD1
TGTGCCAGCAGCCCTGGGTGGGGGGAAGCAACTAATGAAAAACTGTTTTTT | CASSPGWGEATNEKLFF | - | TRBJ1-4 | TRBV7-2 | -
TGTGCCAGCAGCGCCACAGATAGCAATCAGCCCCAGCATTTT | CASSATDSNQPQHF | - | TRBJ1-5 | TRBV9 | -
TGTGCCTGGAGTAAACTGGGACAGGGAAACTATGGCTACACCTTC | CAWSKLGQGNYGYTF | - | TRBJ1-2 | TRBV30 | TRBD1
TGTGCCAGCAGCCTACCCTCAGCGCAGGGATCCTATGGCTACACCTTC | CASSLPSAQGSYGYTF | - | TRBJ1-2 | TRBV5-4 | -
TGTGCCAGCAGGGACAGGGGAGGTAATTCACCCCTCCACTTT | CASRDRGGNSPLHF | few | TRBJ1-6 | TRBV2 | TRBD1
TGTGCCAGCAGCTTACTGGACAGGGGAAACACCGGGGAGCTGTTTTTT | CASSLLDRGNTGELFF | - | TRBJ2-2 | TRBV7-2 | TRBD1
TGTGCCAGCTCGCCCCTAGCGGGGGGGGAAAATGAGCAGTTCTTC | CASSPLAGGENEQFF | - | TRBJ2-1 | TRBV18 | TRBD2
TGTGCCACCAGCCGCGGACAGGGGAAGACTGAAGCTTTCTTT | CATSRGQGKTEAFF | - | TRBJ1-1 | TRBV15 | TRBD1
TGCGCCAGCAGTGACCAGGGCCACACCGGGGAGCTGTTTTTT | CASSDQGHTGELFF | - | TRBJ2-2 | TRBV10-2 | -
TGTGCCAGCAGCAGGAGACAGGGCCCGTACGAGACCCAGTACTTC | CASSRRQGPYETQYF | - | TRBJ2-5 | TRBV5-6 | TRBD1
TGTGCCAGCAGTTCGGGACTAGCGGGGTACACAGATACGCAGTATTTT | CASSSGLAGYTDTQYF | - | TRBJ2-3 | TRBV6-5 | TRBD2
TGTGCCAGCAGCCCAAATCTCCGGGACAGGTCAACCTACGAGCAGTACTTC | CASSPNLRDRSTYEQYF | - | TRBJ2-7 | TRBV7-2 | TRBD1
TGTGCCAGCAGCTTGGGACTAGTCTCCTACAATGAGCAGTTCTTC | CASSLGLVSYNEQFF | once | TRBJ2-1 | TRBV7-2 | TRBD2
TGTGCCAGCAGTGAGGAGAGGACGGGGTATGGCTACACCTTC | CASSEERTGYGYTF | - | TRBJ1-2 | TRBV6-4 | -
TGTGCCAGCAGTGAACCGACAGGGGAGAACTATGGCTACACCTTC | CASSEPTGENYGYTF | few | TRBJ1-2 | TRBV6-1 | TRBD1